This record looks at one T cell receptor (beta chain) sequence and its context. The repertoire was sequenced with immunoSEQ multiplex PCR; TCRdb's copy has only in-frame clones and lacks some. Of 150,000 to 250,000 clones listed, 79% are singletons. The data are from a study of blood T cell repertoires in COVID-19. As for the study in general: Sites in the United States, Italy and Spain provided acute and convalescent COVID-19 samples. In each case, the material was cDNA or gDNA derived from T cells, B-cell-depleted T cells, or PBMCs.

During active infection, Seattle patients enrolled and were then monitored through disease. Sequenced input: peripheral blood. The source of this sequence is a woman aged 40 to 50 with COVID-19, enrolled during active disease.

CDR3 protein: CASSVVAGANVLTF. The DNA for the CDR3 is TGTGCCAGCAGCGTAGTAGCTGGGGCCAACGTCCTGACTTTC. V usage is TRBV9 and J usage is TRBJ2-6; D gene unclear. Germline V CDR1 and CDR2: SGDLS, YYNGEE. The CDR3 spans 14 residues. V lost 0 bases to trimming and J lost 2 bases, with 3 bases between them.